The 16 T cell receptor beta chains presented below share a single source sample, sequenced in a study of cytomegalovirus exposure and HLA in healthy donors. The PCR ran on 60 Vbeta and 13 Jbeta primers. Sequenced by immunoSEQ multiplex PCR; TCRdb stores in-frame clones only, minus some. The repertoire consists of over 150,000 clones, with 82% occurring once and the leading ten covering over 1.2%. Material: PBMCs. The receptor set was obtained from a girl aged 10 to 17 in good health and CMV-seropositive.

The rearrangement joins TRBV6-5 to TRBJ1-1; D is unresolved. Germline CDR1 reads MNHEY; CDR2 reads SVGAGI. The CDR3 spans 14 residues. V dropped 6 bases and J dropped 1 base, with 12 bases sitting between them. The DNA of the CDR3 is TGTGCCAGCAGAAGAGGGTGGGGGAACACTGAAGCTTTCTTT. As protein: CASRRGWGNTEAFF.

This chain joins TRBV10-1 and TRBJ2-4, with 8 bases identical to TRBD2. V shed 0 bases, J shed 6 bases, and the junction held 4 bases outside the gene matches. There are 15 residues in the CDR3. Per germline, CDR1 WNHNN and CDR2 SYGVQD (reference sequence). CDR3 loop: CASSESGGLANIQYF. The CDR3 DNA reads TGCGCCAGCAGTGAGTCAGGTGGACTAGCAAACATTCAGTACTTC.

CDR3 protein: CASRPYLQGTGYTF. CDR3 DNA: TGTGCCAGCAGACCCTATCTCCAGGGGACGGGCTACACCTTC. This sequence joins TRBV28 and TRBJ1-2; the D gene is possibly TRBD1 (6 bases). The CDR3 runs 14 residues. The germline gives CDR1 MDHEN, CDR2 SYDVKM. V lost 6 bases and J lost 8, with 19 bases in between.

The chain combines TRBV5-1 with TRBJ2-3, with D perhaps matching TRBD2 (5 bases). The V gene's germline CDR1 is SGHRS and CDR2 YFSETQ. V was pared by 1 base and J by 2 bases, with 8 bases between. The CDR3 is 14 residues long. The DNA for the CDR3 is TGCGCCAGCAGCTTGTTCGGGGACACAGATACGCAGTATTTT. Translated: CASSLFGDTDTQYF.

Judged by abundance, this clone is medium-sized (0.01 to 0.1%). The chain carries TRBV11-2 and TRBJ2-7; 10 bases map to TRBD1. The CDR3 is 19 residues long. From germline, CDR1 is SGHAT and CDR2 FQNNGV. The ends lost 5 bases at V and 2 bases at J; junction bases unmatched: 18. This chain's CDR3 is CASSPISRDRGRNTYEQYF. DNA for the CDR3: TGTGCCAGCAGCCCCATCTCCCGGGACAGGGGCCGAAATACCTACGAGCAGTACTTC.

The CDR3 reads CASSERGQGDGYTF. The CDR3 DNA reads as TGTGCCAGCAGTGAAAGGGGCCAGGGGGATGGCTACACCTTC. V and J are TRBV6-1 and TRBJ1-2; 7 bases align to TRBD1. Germline CDR1 reads MNHNS; CDR2 reads SASEGT. The trim removed 2 bases at V and 6 bases at J, leaving 6 bases unmatched. This CDR3 has 14 amino acids.

The count of this clone is one. V usage is TRBV23-1 and J usage is TRBJ1-2; D is perhaps TRBD1 (5 bases). Being an ORF, TRBV23-1 has a function that is uncertain. Trimming cost V 11 bases and J 4 bases, with 17 bases left between them. There are 13 residues in the CDR3. The CDR3 DNA reads TGCGCCCCGAGAGGCTACAGGCTCTATGGCTACACCTTC. Protein: CAPRGYRLYGYTF.

CDR3 in amino acids: CASSLLNQPQHF. CDR3 nucleotide sequence: TGTGCCAGCAGCTTATTAAATCAGCCCCAGCATTTT. V is TRBV7-9 and J is TRBJ1-5; D call uncertain. V gave up 2 bases and J gave up 4 bases, with 3 bases separating them. The CDR3 is 12 residues long. The germline gives CDR1 SEHNR, CDR2 FQNEAQ (reference sequence).

This sequence joins TRBV27 and TRBJ1-1; 9 bases line up with TRBD1. Germline loops: CDR1 MNHEY, CDR2 SMNVEV (reference sequence). This CDR3 has 16 residues. The junction had 11 bases not matched to a gene; V was cut back by 5 bases and J by 4 bases. CDR3 amino acids: CASSENRGPGGTEAFF. In DNA, the CDR3 is TGTGCCAGCAGTGAAAACAGGGGGCCGGGGGGCACTGAAGCTTTCTTT.

The chain is built from TRBV29-1 and TRBJ1-2; maybe TRBD1 (6 bases). V lost 0 bases to trimming and J lost 0 bases, with 11 bases between them. CDR1 is SQVTM, CDR2 ANQGSEA, per germline. This CDR3 has 15 residues. The DNA of the CDR3 is TGCAGCGTTGAAGATGACAGGCATTCTAACTATGGCTACACCTTC. Its translation is CSVEDDRHSNYGYTF.

The chain employs TRBV2 and TRBJ2-5, with TRBD2 identical over 10 bases. The V segment lost 2 bases and the J segment 5 bases; nucleotides outside the gene matches: 11. The CDR3 runs to 17 residues. Germline values: CDR1 SNHLY, CDR2 FYNNEI. For the CDR3, the DNA is TGTGCCAGCAGTGAAAAGGGGAGCGGGAGGGCCCGTGAGACCCAGTACTTC. It translates to CASSEKGSGRARETQYF.

The chain carries TRBV18 and TRBJ1-5; D perhaps matches TRBD1 (6 bases). V was cut by 5 bases and J by 7 bases, with 21 bases left in between. Germline V gene lookup returns CDR1 KGHSH and CDR2 LQKENI. The CDR3 contains 16 residues. CDR3 bases: TGTGCCAGCTCAGTAATAAGAGCGGGGGGCGACCAGCCCCAGCATTTT. Encoded protein: CASSVIRAGGDQPQHF.

The chain recombines TRBV27 with TRBJ1-4; unclear D gene. The CDR3 covers 12 residues. V was trimmed by 9 bases and J by 4 bases, leaving 9 bases between them. Germline loops: CDR1 MNHEY, CDR2 SMNVEV (reference sequence). CDR3 residues: CARNTGNEKLFF. For the CDR3, the DNA is TGTGCCAGGAACACGGGTAATGAAAAACTGTTTTTT.

The chain employs TRBV5-1 and TRBJ1-1, with 10 bases identical to TRBD1. The germline CDR1 and CDR2 sequences are SGHRS and YFSETQ. With 3 bases clipped from V and 11 bases from J, the junction kept 7 bases outside the gene matches. The CDR3 covers 13 residues. This chain's CDR3 is CASSSRDRGAAFF. The CDR3 DNA reads TGCGCCAGCAGCTCCCGGGACAGGGGTGCTGCTTTCTTT.

This clone was counted a few times. The chain uses TRBV25-1 and TRBJ2-7; 8 bases line up with TRBD2. Germline CDR1 reads MGHDK; CDR2 reads SYGVNS. The CDR3 spans 15 residues. V shed 3 bases and J 2 bases; nucleotides not matched to a gene: 6. CDR3 region: CASSDPSGGAYEQYF. The CDR3 bases are TGTGCCAGCAGTGACCCCTCGGGGGGGGCCTACGAGCAGTACTTC.

This chain connects TRBV25-1 to TRBJ2-7; 10 positions agree with TRBD2. The CDR3 is 15 residues long. The germline V gene has CDR1 MGHDK and CDR2 SYGVNS. V dropped 3 bases and J dropped 1; count of bases not matched to a gene: 3. The CDR3 coding sequence is TGTGCCAGCAGTGACCTACTAGCGGGATCCTACGAGCAGTACTTC. Translating it yields CASSDLLAGSYEQYF.